These 31 T cell receptor beta chains share one sample of origin, sequenced in a study of blood T cell repertoires in COVID-19. Measured with immunoSEQ multiplex PCR; TCRdb has only the in-frame clones, and not every one. The profile covers approximately 210,000 clones, with 88% appearing a single time and approximately 1.7% taken by the ten largest. Specimen: peripheral blood. The receptors originated from a man aged 65-85 years with acute or convalescent COVID-19.

The chain employs TRBV5-1 and TRBJ1-3; perhaps TRBD1 as D (6 bases). Trimming removed 4 bases from V and 7 bases from J, with 15 bases in between. The length of the CDR3 is 14 residues. Germline V lookup: CDR1 SGHRS, CDR2 YFSETQ. The CDR3 DNA reads as TGCGCCAGCAGCCACCCGGACAGTCGGAACACCATATATTTT. Its protein is CASSHPDSRNTIYF. The full variable domain, its missing parts supplied by reference TRBV5-1 and TRBJ1-3, is KAGVTQTPRYLIKTRGQQVTLSCSPISGHRSVSWYQQTPGQGLQFLFEYFSETQRNKGNFPGRFSGRQFSNSRSEMNVSTLELGDSALYLCASSHPDSRNTIYFGEGSWLTVV.

This CDR3 reads CASSTGGTGYSPLHF. The CDR3 nucleotides are TGTGCCAGTAGTACCGGTGGGACAGGGTATTCACCCCTCCACTTT. The J gene is TRBJ1-6, the V gene TRBV19; the match to TRBD1 covers 9 bases. The V segment lost 4 bases and the J segment 8 bases; nucleotides outside the gene matches: 6. Germline CDR1 is LNHDA and CDR2 is SQIVND (reference sequence). The CDR3 contains 15 residues.

This clone occurred a few times. V gene TRBV5-1 combines with J gene TRBJ2-2; D remains unclear. The CDR3 covers 16 residues. V dropped 1 base and J dropped 1 base, with 11 bases sitting between them. The V gene's germline CDR1 is SGHRS and CDR2 YFSETQ. The CDR3 DNA reads as TGCGCCAGCAGCTTGATGGCAGGCCAGAACACCGGGGAGCTGTTTTTT. Protein: CASSLMAGQNTGELFF.

The CDR3 spells CASSPGGTQYF. The DNA for the CDR3 is TGTGCCAGCAGCCCGGGGGGTACGCAGTATTTT. The chain combines TRBV12-3 or TRBV12-4 with TRBJ2-3; 7 nucleotides match TRBD2. With 6 bases clipped from V and 8 bases from J, the junction kept 2 bases outside the gene matches. This CDR3 spans 11 amino acids.

This chain links TRBV18 with TRBJ2-2; 8 nucleotides agree with TRBD1. Germline V lookup: CDR1 KGHSH, CDR2 LQKENI. There are 14 residues in the CDR3. V lost 4 bases to trimming and J lost 4 bases; unmatched junction nucleotides: 2. CDR3 residues: CASSLGQGTGELFF. In nucleotides, the CDR3 is TGTGCCAGCTCACTCGGACAGGGCACCGGGGAGCTGTTTTTT.

The chain is built from TRBV6-6 and TRBJ1-3; TRBD1 is a possible D gene (5 bases). Trimming removed 8 bases at V and 3 bases at J, with 14 bases between. Germline-derived CDR1 and CDR2 are MNHNY and SVGAGI (reference sequence). This CDR3 spans 14 amino acids. CDR3 in amino acids: CASSTGVNGNTIYF. In DNA, the CDR3 is TGTGCCAGCTCCACGGGGGTAAATGGAAACACCATATATTTT.

The chain employs TRBV5-1 and TRBJ1-3, with 9 bases aligning to TRBD1. Trimming at V came to 0 bases and at J to 7 bases, leaving 2 bases not matched to a gene. This CDR3 is 14 amino acids long. The germline CDR1 and CDR2 sequences are SGHRS and YFSETQ. CDR3 amino acids: CASSLVGTGNTIYF. CDR3 sequence (DNA): TGCGCCAGCAGCTTGGTTGGGACAGGGAACACCATATATTTT.

This chain uses TRBV5-5 with TRBJ2-1, with D possibly TRBD2 on 5 matching bases. With 4 bases removed from V and 0 bases from J, the gap between germline ends came to 11 bases. CDR3 length: 15 residues. Germline assignment: CDR1 SGHKS and CDR2 YYEKEE (reference sequence). CDR3 region: CASSPSGSSYNEQFF. Here the CDR3 DNA reads TGTGCCAGCAGCCCCAGCGGCAGCTCCTACAATGAGCAGTTCTTC.

The chain carries TRBV6-1 and TRBJ2-5, with D possibly being TRBD1 (5 bases). Germline V CDR1 and CDR2: MNHNS, SASEGT. The CDR3 runs 14 residues. The V end was cut by 1 base, the J end by 10 bases, with 16 bases between. Written as DNA, the CDR3 is TGTGCCAGCAGTGAAGGGGGTGGACCAAGGGGCCAGTACTTC. The encoded protein is CASSEGGGPRGQYF.

V gene TRBV6-2 or TRBV6-3 combines with J gene TRBJ2-2; TRBD2 agrees at 7 bases. From germline, CDR1 is MNHEY and CDR2 SVGEGT. CDR3 length: 16 residues. V shed 2 bases and J 0 bases; nucleotides not matched to a gene: 3. The CDR3 protein is CASSYPSGTNTGELFF. CDR3 sequence (DNA): TGTGCCAGCAGTTACCCAAGCGGGACGAACACCGGGGAGCTGTTTTTT.

This chain uses TRBV7-3 with TRBJ1-3; the D is unclear. From germline, CDR1 is SGHTA and CDR2 FQGTGA. The CDR3 sequence is 17 residues long. Trimming shortened V by 2 bases and J by 0 bases, and 14 bases separated the two germline ends. The CDR3 region is CASSLSAPRSSGNTIYF. CDR3 nucleotides: TGTGCCAGCAGCTTATCAGCCCCCCGGAGCTCTGGAAACACCATATATTTT.

The chain couples TRBV7-2 to TRBJ2-5; TRBD1 aligns across 7 bases. There are 15 residues in the CDR3. Per the germline V gene, CDR1 is SGHTA and CDR2 is FQGNSA. V shed 5 bases and J 2 bases; nucleotides not matched to a gene: 8. The CDR3 region is CASSKQGRIQETQYF. CDR3 bases: TGTGCCAGCAGCAAACAGGGGCGGATACAAGAGACCCAGTACTTC.

V usage is TRBV5-1 and J usage is TRBJ2-5; D not certain. Trimming took off 4 bases at V and 3 bases at J, with 10 bases between the two ends. The CDR3 loop spans 13 amino acids. Germline V gene lookup returns CDR1 SGHRS and CDR2 YFSETQ. Here the CDR3 reads CASSPLIEETQYF. Written as DNA, the CDR3 is TGCGCCAGCAGCCCCCTCATAGAAGAGACCCAGTACTTC.

The V call is TRBV28, the J call TRBJ2-7; 10 bases map to TRBD2. Germline V gene sequence: CDR1 MDHEN, CDR2 SYDVKM. The CDR3 extends over 15 amino acids. V lost 4 bases and J lost 4; bases outside the gene matches: 7. CDR3 region: CASSSTSSGRYEQYF. Here the CDR3 DNA reads TGTGCCAGCAGTTCTACCTCTAGCGGGAGATACGAGCAGTACTTC. Complete variable domain (other parts from reference TRBV28 and TRBJ2-7): DVKVTQSSRYLVKRTGEKVFLECVQDMDHENMFWYRQDPGLGLRLIYFSYDVKMKEKGDIPEGYSVSREKKERFSLILESASTNQTSMYLCASSSTSSGRYEQYFGPGTRLTVT.

The rearrangement joins TRBV19 to TRBJ2-7, with D possibly TRBD1 on 6 matching bases. From germline, CDR1 is LNHDA and CDR2 SQIVND (reference sequence). The CDR3 is made up of 13 amino acids. Trimming took off 8 bases at V and 2 bases at J, with 13 bases between the two ends. The CDR3 DNA sequence: TGTGCCAGTGCCCGGGACACTGCCTACGAGCAGTACTTC. Residues: CASARDTAYEQYF.

The V and J genes are TRBV7-3 and TRBJ1-2, with D possibly TRBD1 on 6 matching bases. Trimming took 2 bases from V and 0 from J, leaving 10 bases between them. This CDR3 is built from 15 residues. Germline values: CDR1 SGHTA, CDR2 FQGTGA. The CDR3 reads CASSLDPGANYGYTF. As DNA, the CDR3 is TGTGCCAGCAGCTTAGATCCAGGGGCTAACTATGGCTACACCTTC.

This chain joins TRBV7-2 and TRBJ2-1, with D tentatively TRBD2 (5 bases). Germline CDR1 reads SGHTA; CDR2 reads FQGNSA. This CDR3 has 16 residues. V was clipped by 8 bases and J by 6 bases, with 23 bases between them. The CDR3 sequence is CASPRLGAPEGNEQFF. CDR3 DNA sequence: TGTGCCAGCCCACGATTGGGAGCTCCCGAAGGCAATGAGCAGTTCTTC.

This clone was recorded once. V and J are TRBV4-1 and TRBJ1-5; D may be TRBD1 (5 bases). V was cut by 2 bases and J by 6 bases, with 11 bases left in between. Germline assignment: CDR1 MGHRA and CDR2 YSYEKL. The CDR3 length is 14 residues. CDR3 region: CASSQYPDSQPQHF. The CDR3 bases are TGCGCCAGCAGCCAATACCCTGACAGTCAGCCCCAGCATTTT.

This chain joins TRBV11-3 and TRBJ2-3; 9 positions match TRBD1. This CDR3 region has 15 residues. The J segment lost 2 bases and the V segment lost 4 bases, leaving 4 bases of the junction unmatched. CDR1 SGHNT and CDR2 YENEEA come from the germline V gene. The CDR3 sequence is CASSYGTGHTDTQYF. In nucleotides, the CDR3 is TGTGCCAGCAGCTATGGGACAGGGCACACAGATACGCAGTATTTT. Variable domain in full (rest from reference TRBV11-3 and TRBJ2-3): EAGVVQSPRYKIIEKKQPVAFWCNPISGHNTLYWYLQNLGQGPELLIRYENEEAVDDSQLPKDRFSAERLKGVDSTLKIQPAELGDSAVYLCASSYGTGHTDTQYFGPGTRLTVL.

This clone came up once. The chain recombines TRBV29-1 with TRBJ1-5; D is perhaps TRBD1 (5 bases). CDR1 is SQVTM and CDR2 is ANQGSEA in the germline V gene. V gave up 7 bases and J gave up 5 bases, with 12 bases separating them. This CDR3 is built from 12 residues. The CDR3 here is CSARDSDQPQHF. The DNA for the CDR3 is TGCAGCGCCCGGGACTCCGATCAGCCCCAGCATTTT. The full variable domain, its missing parts supplied by reference TRBV29-1 and TRBJ1-5, is SAVISQKPSRDICQRGTSLTIQCQVDSQVTMMFWYRQQPGQSLTLIATANQGSEATYESGFVIDKFPISRPNLTFSTLTVSNMSPEDSSIYLCSARDSDQPQHFGDGTRLSIL.

The rearrangement links TRBV12-3 or TRBV12-4 to TRBJ1-2; the D is unclear. The CDR3 is 13 residues long. Deletions cut 7 bases from V and 6 bases from J, with 15 bases between. The CDR3 reads CASTPTQVHGYTF. CDR3 nucleotide sequence: TGTGCCAGCACCCCGACGCAGGTTCATGGCTACACCTTC.

This clone was seen a handful of times. The rearrangement joins TRBV19 to TRBJ1-2; a possible D gene is TRBD1 (5 bases). The CDR3 runs 14 residues. Germline loops: CDR1 LNHDA, CDR2 SQIVND (reference sequence). V was cut by 6 bases and J by 4 bases, with 15 bases left in between. This CDR3 is CASRDLDSSYGYTF. DNA for the CDR3: TGTGCCAGTAGAGACCTTGACAGCAGCTATGGCTACACCTTC.

The rearrangement uses TRBV10-3 and TRBJ2-7, with D hard to call. V shed 3 bases and J shed 3 bases, with 12 bases lying between them. Germline CDR1 is ENHRY and CDR2 is SYGVKD. This CDR3 contains 14 residues. Written as DNA, the CDR3 is TGTGCCATCAGTGACGGCAGGTTAGTCTACGAGCAGTACTTC. It specifies CAISDGRLVYEQYF.

The chain joins TRBV4-1 to TRBJ2-3; 9 bases align to TRBD2. The CDR3 sequence is 17 residues long. Germline CDR1 is MGHRA and CDR2 is YSYEKL. With 3 bases clipped from V and 1 base from J, the junction kept 8 bases outside the gene matches. The CDR3 DNA reads TGCGCCAGCAGCCAGACCATAGCGGGAGTAGGCACAGATACGCAGTATTTT. Translated, it gives CASSQTIAGVGTDTQYF.

This clone was found once. V usage is TRBV28 and J usage is TRBJ1-6; TRBD1 aligns across 7 bases. The CDR3 loop spans 12 amino acids. Germline CDR1 reads MDHEN; CDR2 reads SYDVKM. V lost 5 bases and J lost 17; bases outside the gene matches: 9. CDR3 in DNA: TGTGCCAGCAGTGAACAGGGGAACTTCATCCACTTT. As protein: CASSEQGNFIHF.

The rearrangement links TRBV20-1 to TRBJ1-3; 9 bases line up with TRBD1. V shed 3 bases, J shed 2 bases, and the junction held 8 bases outside the gene matches. Germline CDR1 is DFQATT and CDR2 is SNEGSKA (reference sequence). The CDR3 is made up of 16 amino acids. CDR3 nucleotides: TGCAGTGCTAGTATTCCCGGGACAGGGACTGGAAACACCATATATTTT. Protein product: CSASIPGTGTGNTIYF.

This chain uses TRBV28 with TRBJ2-3; the D is unclear. V gave up 5 bases and J gave up 2 bases, with 17 bases separating them. The germline V gene has CDR1 MDHEN and CDR2 SYDVKM. The CDR3 is 16 amino acids. The CDR3 loop reads CASSTVASSNTDTQYF. The CDR3 DNA reads as TGTGCCAGCAGTACCGTAGCTTCGTCCAACACAGATACGCAGTATTTT.

This clone was recorded only once. This sequence joins TRBV18 and TRBJ1-3; no clear D gene. Germline V CDR1 and CDR2: KGHSH, LQKENI. Trimming took off 4 bases at V and 1 base at J, with 8 bases between the two ends. The CDR3 loop spans 14 amino acids. The CDR3 loop reads CASSLQASGNTIYF. The CDR3 bases are TGTGCCAGCTCACTTCAGGCTTCTGGAAACACCATATATTTT.

The rearrangement joins TRBV27 to TRBJ2-5; D is ambiguous. The germline V gene encodes CDR1 MNHEY and CDR2 SMNVEV (reference sequence). Trimming pared 3 bases from V and 5 bases from J, leaving 16 bases between. This CDR3 is built from 15 residues. The CDR3 spells CASSLFRQASETQYF. As DNA, the CDR3 is TGTGCCAGCAGTTTGTTTCGGCAGGCCTCGGAGACCCAGTACTTC.

The chain recombines TRBV18 with TRBJ1-1; 8 nucleotides match TRBD1. Germline CDR1 is KGHSH and CDR2 is LQKENI. The CDR3 covers 17 residues. After removal of 3 bases from V and 4 bases from J, the junction contained 13 bases not matched to a gene. CDR3 residues: CASSPLGQGGLGTEAFF. For the CDR3, the DNA is TGTGCCAGCTCACCCCTTGGACAGGGCGGTTTGGGCACTGAAGCTTTCTTT.

The chain uses TRBV10-3 and TRBJ2-3; 8 positions match TRBD2. The junction had 8 bases not matched to a gene; V was cut back by 3 bases and J by 3 bases. CDR3 length: 16 residues. Per the germline V gene, CDR1 is ENHRY and CDR2 is SYGVKD. The CDR3: CAISDLGSGGTDTQYF. The CDR3 bases are TGTGCCATCAGTGATTTAGGTTCGGGAGGGACAGATACGCAGTATTTT.